Below are 16 T cell receptor beta chains sequenced from a single sample in a study of cytomegalovirus exposure and HLA in healthy donors. Primers: 60 Vbeta forward and 13 Jbeta reverse. Profiled with immunoSEQ multiplex PCR; TCRdb holds only in-frame clones, not every one. The sample carries around 140,000 clones, approximately 60% recorded once. Sequenced sample: PBMCs. These receptors came from a woman between 40 and 50 years old in good health and CMV-seronegative.

The chain is built from TRBV7-2 and TRBJ1-1; tentatively, D is TRBD1 (5 bases). The CDR3 has 14 amino acids. Trimming removed 5 bases at V and 7 bases at J, with 17 bases between. From germline, CDR1 is SGHTA and CDR2 FQGNSA. The CDR3 nucleotides are TGTGCCAGCAGCCCTGGAGGGGATAGGTATGAAGCTTTCTTT. This codes for CASSPGGDRYEAFF.

The chain is built from TRBV7-6 and TRBJ2-2; D uncertain. Trimming took off 1 base at V and 1 base at J, with 13 bases between the two ends. From germline, CDR1 is SGHVS and CDR2 FNYEAQ. The CDR3 loop spans 17 amino acids. The CDR3 region is CASSLEVAQLNTGELFF. The CDR3 DNA is TGTGCCAGCAGCTTAGAGGTGGCACAGCTGAACACCGGGGAGCTGTTTTTT.

This clone has just a few counts. The rearrangement joins TRBV10-3 to TRBJ2-2, with TRBD1 matching 7 bases. The CDR3 consists of 15 residues. Germline loops: CDR1 ENHRY, CDR2 SYGVKD. Trimming removed 3 bases from V and 7 bases from J; junction bases left unmatched: 8. CDR3 sequence reads: CAISDYTGADGELFF. CDR3 in DNA: TGTGCCATCAGTGACTATACAGGGGCGGACGGGGAGCTGTTTTTT.

This clone was seen a few times. The chain joins TRBV4-3 to TRBJ1-1; D remains ambiguous. The CDR3 runs 13 residues. Germline V gene lookup returns CDR1 LGHNA and CDR2 YSLEER. With 1 base removed from V and 5 bases from J, the gap between germline ends came to 8 bases. CDR3 DNA: TGCGCCAGCAGCCAAGGGAGGATGACTGAAGCTTTCTTT. Encoded protein: CASSQGRMTEAFF.

V and J are TRBV6-1 and TRBJ2-3, with 11 bases fitting TRBD2. J lost 6 bases, V lost 8 bases, and 7 bases had no gene match. The germline V gene has CDR1 MNHNS and CDR2 SASEGT. The CDR3 consists of 14 residues. The CDR3 loop is CASGLAGGRDTQYF. CDR3 DNA: TGTGCCAGCGGCTTAGCGGGGGGGCGGGATACGCAGTATTTT.

The chain combines TRBV15 with TRBJ1-4; no reliable D call. The CDR3 has 12 amino acids. The V end lost 1 base, the J end lost 12 bases, and 9 bases lay between the germline ends. CDR1 and CDR2 from the germline V gene are LNHNV and YYDKDF (reference sequence). The CDR3 loop is CATSRGPAQLFF. CDR3 DNA: TGTGCCACCAGCAGAGGGCCAGCGCAACTGTTTTTT.

This clone was counted between two and nine times. This chain uses TRBV7-9 with TRBJ1-1, with D maybe TRBD1 (5 bases). Germline lookup yields CDR1 SEHNR and CDR2 FQNEAQ (reference sequence). V lost 3 bases, J lost 3 bases, and 14 bases lay in between. This CDR3 region has 15 residues. In DNA form, the CDR3 reads TGTGCCAGCAGCTTGGCCCCGGGGGACGACACTGAAGCTTTCTTT. It specifies CASSLAPGDDTEAFF. The variable domain in full, with the rest retrieved from reference TRBV7-9 and TRBJ1-1, is DTGVSQNPRHKITKRGQNVTFRCDPISEHNRLYWYRQTLGQGPEFLTYFQNEAQLEKSRLLSDRFSAERPKGSFSTLEIQRTEQGDSAMYLCASSLAPGDDTEAFFGQGTRLTVV.

The chain recombines TRBV30 with TRBJ2-3, with D maybe TRBD1 (5 bases). V was trimmed by 0 bases and J by 2 bases, leaving 12 bases between them. Germline CDR1 reads GTSNPN; CDR2 reads SVGIG (reference sequence). CDR3 length equals 15 residues. This chain's CDR3 is CAWSVKQDDTDTQYF. The CDR3 region has the DNA TGTGCCTGGAGTGTGAAACAGGACGACACAGATACGCAGTATTTT. Using reference TRBV30 and TRBJ2-3 for the parts outside the CDR3, the full variable domain is SQTIHQWPATLVQPVGSPLSLECTVEGTSNPNLYWYRQAAGRGLQLLFYSVGIGQISSEVPQNLSASRPQDRQFILSSKKLLLSDSGFYLCAWSVKQDDTDTQYFGPGTRLTVL.

The chain is built from TRBV9 and TRBJ1-2, with a weak D call TRBD1 (5 bases). Deletions cut 2 bases from V and 2 bases from J, with 16 bases between. Germline values: CDR1 SGDLS, CDR2 YYNGEE. The CDR3 contains 16 residues. The CDR3 spells CASSVLGGPLNYGYTF. In DNA, the CDR3 is TGTGCCAGCAGCGTCCTCGGGGGTCCCTTAAACTATGGCTACACCTTC.

The chain has TRBV10-1 and TRBJ1-1, with D maybe TRBD1 (5 bases). The V and J ends lost 3 bases and 7 bases respectively, with 15 bases between them. CDR1 WNHNN and CDR2 SYGVQD come from the germline V gene (reference sequence). The CDR3 is made up of 14 amino acids. The CDR3: CASSERAGPVEAFF. In DNA form, the CDR3 reads TGCGCCAGCAGTGAAAGGGCGGGACCGGTTGAAGCTTTCTTT.

The chain combines TRBV6-5 with TRBJ1-2; 9 bases are a match to TRBD1. J lost 5 bases, V lost 4 bases, and 11 bases had no gene match. Germline CDR1 MNHEY, CDR2 SVGAGI. CDR3 length equals 16 residues. CDR3: CASSFSGQGIGYGYTF. The DNA of the CDR3 is TGTGCCAGCAGTTTCTCCGGACAGGGGATCGGGTATGGCTACACCTTC.

This rearrangement joins TRBV18 to TRBJ1-3; D may be TRBD1 (5 bases). CDR1 and CDR2 (germline): KGHSH, LQKENI. V was cut by 3 bases and J by 0 bases, with 21 bases left in between. This CDR3 is 19 amino acids long. As DNA, the CDR3 is TGTGCCAGCTCACCTGGGCAGGGAAAGATAACGACCTCTGGAAACACCATATATTTT. Translating it yields CASSPGQGKITTSGNTIYF.

In DNA form, the CDR3 reads TGTGCCAGCAGTGATGGTAACAGGGGTACCTACGAGCAGTACTTC. It yields the protein CASSDGNRGTYEQYF. The chain employs TRBV25-1 and TRBJ2-7, with TRBD1 matching 7 bases. J lost 2 bases, V lost 3 bases, and 7 bases had no gene match. Per germline, CDR1 MGHDK and CDR2 SYGVNS. The CDR3 has 15 amino acids.

In this sample, this clone turned up a few times. V usage is TRBV5-5 and J usage is TRBJ1-1, with TRBD1 as a possible D gene (6 bases). Trimming cost V 0 bases and J 0 bases, with 9 bases left between them. The CDR3 is made up of 15 amino acids. Looked up from germline, CDR1 is SGHKS and CDR2 is YYEKEE (reference sequence). CDR3 in DNA: TGTGCCAGCAGCTTGGACAGGGTCATGAACACTGAAGCTTTCTTT. Protein sequence: CASSLDRVMNTEAFF.

This clone was observed a handful of times. DNA of the CDR3: TGTGCCAGCATGCCGTCGGGACAGGTCTCCTCTGGGGCCAACGTCCTGACTTTC. Amino acids: CASMPSGQVSSGANVLTF. This sequence joins TRBV27 and TRBJ2-6, with 8 bases matching TRBD1. The CDR3 is made up of 18 amino acids. Germline V gene lookup returns CDR1 MNHEY and CDR2 SMNVEV (reference sequence). V dropped 7 bases and J dropped 0; count of bases not matched to a gene: 11.

V gene TRBV6-5 combines with J gene TRBJ2-7, with 7 bases aligning to TRBD1. The CDR3 runs 13 residues. Per germline, CDR1 MNHEY and CDR2 SVGAGI. Trimming at V came to 6 bases and at J to 2 bases, leaving 4 bases not matched to a gene. CDR3 in amino acids: CASRSRGTYEQYF. The CDR3 coding sequence is TGTGCCAGCAGGTCCAGGGGGACCTACGAGCAGTACTTC.